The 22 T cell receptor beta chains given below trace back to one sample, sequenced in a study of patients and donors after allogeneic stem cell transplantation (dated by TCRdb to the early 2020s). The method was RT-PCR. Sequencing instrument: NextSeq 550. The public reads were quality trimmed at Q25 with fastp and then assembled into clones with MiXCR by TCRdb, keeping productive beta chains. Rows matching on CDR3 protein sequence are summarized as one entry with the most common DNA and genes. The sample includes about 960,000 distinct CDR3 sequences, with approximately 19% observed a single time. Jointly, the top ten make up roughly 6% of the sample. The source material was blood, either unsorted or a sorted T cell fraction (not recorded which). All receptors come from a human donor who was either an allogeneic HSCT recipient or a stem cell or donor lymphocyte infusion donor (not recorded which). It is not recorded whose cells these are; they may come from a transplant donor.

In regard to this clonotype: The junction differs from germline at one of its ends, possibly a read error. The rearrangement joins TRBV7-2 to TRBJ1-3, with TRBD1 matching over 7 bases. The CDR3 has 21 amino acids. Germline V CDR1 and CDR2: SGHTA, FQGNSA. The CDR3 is CASRLAVSSLDRHFSGNTIYF. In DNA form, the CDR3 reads TGTGCCAGCAGATTAGCGGTTTCGTCTCTGGACAGGCACTTCTCTGGAAACACCATATATTTT. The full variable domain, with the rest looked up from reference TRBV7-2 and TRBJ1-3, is GAGVSQSPSNKVTEKGKDVELRCDPISGHTALYWYRQSLGQGLEFLIYFQGNSAPDKSGLPSDRFSAERTGGSVSTLTIQRTQQEDSAVYLCASRLAVSSLDRHFSGNTIYFGEGSWLTVV.

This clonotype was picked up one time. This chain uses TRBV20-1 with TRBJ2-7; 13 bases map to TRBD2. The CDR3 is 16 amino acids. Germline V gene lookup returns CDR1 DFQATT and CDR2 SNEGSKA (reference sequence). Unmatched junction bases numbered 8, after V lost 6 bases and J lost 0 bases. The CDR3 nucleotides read TGCAGTGCGCGACTAGCGGGGGGACGAAGCTCCTACGAGCAGTACTTC. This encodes CSARLAGGRSSYEQYF.

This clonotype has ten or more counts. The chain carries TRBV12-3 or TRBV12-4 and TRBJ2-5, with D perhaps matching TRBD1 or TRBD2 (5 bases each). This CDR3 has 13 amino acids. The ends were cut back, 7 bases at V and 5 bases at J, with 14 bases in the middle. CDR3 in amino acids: CASKLGVEETQYF. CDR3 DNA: TGTGCCAGCAAATTGGGGGTGGAGGAGACCCAGTACTTC.

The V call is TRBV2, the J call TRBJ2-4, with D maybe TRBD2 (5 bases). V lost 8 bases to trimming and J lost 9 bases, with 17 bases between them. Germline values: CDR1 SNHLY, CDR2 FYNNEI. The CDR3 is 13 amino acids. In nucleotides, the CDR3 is TGTGCCAGCCTGGAGGTGGTTCGGGGCATTCAGTACTTC. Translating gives CASLEVVRGIQYF.

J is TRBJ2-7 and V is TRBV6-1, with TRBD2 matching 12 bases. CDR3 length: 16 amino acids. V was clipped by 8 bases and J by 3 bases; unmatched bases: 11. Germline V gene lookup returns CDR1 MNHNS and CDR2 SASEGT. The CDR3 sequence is CASFGLAGQGIYEQYF. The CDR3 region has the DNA TGTGCCAGCTTCGGACTAGCGGGGCAGGGTATCTACGAGCAGTACTTC.

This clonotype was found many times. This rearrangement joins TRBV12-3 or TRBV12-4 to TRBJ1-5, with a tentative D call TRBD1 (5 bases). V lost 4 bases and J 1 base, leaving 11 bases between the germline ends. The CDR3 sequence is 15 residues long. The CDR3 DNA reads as TGTGCCAGCAGTTCAGGGTTTGCGAGCAATCAGCCCCAGCATTTT. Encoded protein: CASSSGFASNQPQHF.

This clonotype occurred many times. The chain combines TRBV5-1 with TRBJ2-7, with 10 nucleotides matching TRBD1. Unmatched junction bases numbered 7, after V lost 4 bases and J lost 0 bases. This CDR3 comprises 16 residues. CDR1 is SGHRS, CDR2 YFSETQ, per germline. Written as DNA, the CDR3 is TGCGCCAGCAGCCCCCAAGACAGGGGGCTCTCCTACGAGCAGTACTTC. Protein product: CASSPQDRGLSYEQYF.

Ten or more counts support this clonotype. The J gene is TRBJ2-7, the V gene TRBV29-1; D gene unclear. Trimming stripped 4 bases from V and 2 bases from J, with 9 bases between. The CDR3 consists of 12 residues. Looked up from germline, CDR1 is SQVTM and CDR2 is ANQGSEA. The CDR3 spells CSVVVETYEQYF. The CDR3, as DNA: TGCAGCGTTGTGGTAGAAACCTACGAGCAGTACTTC.

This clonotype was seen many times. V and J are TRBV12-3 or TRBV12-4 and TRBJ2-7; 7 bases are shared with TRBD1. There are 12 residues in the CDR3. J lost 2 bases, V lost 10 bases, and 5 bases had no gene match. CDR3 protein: CAIQDRAYEQYF. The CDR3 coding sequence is TGTGCCATCCAAGACAGGGCCTACGAGCAGTACTTC.

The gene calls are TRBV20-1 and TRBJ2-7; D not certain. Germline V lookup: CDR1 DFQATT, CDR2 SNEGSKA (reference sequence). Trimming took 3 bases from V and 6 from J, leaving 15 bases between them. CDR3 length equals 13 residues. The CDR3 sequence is CSARGGPSGEQYF. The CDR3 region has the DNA TGCAGTGCTAGGGGCGGCCCCTCTGGCGAGCAGTACTTC.

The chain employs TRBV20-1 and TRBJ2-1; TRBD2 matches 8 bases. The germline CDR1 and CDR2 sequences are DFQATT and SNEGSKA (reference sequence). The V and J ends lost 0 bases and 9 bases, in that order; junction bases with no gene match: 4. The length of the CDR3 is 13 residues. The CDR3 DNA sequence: TGCAGTGCTAGAGATAGCGGGGCAGGTGAGCAGTTCTTC. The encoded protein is CSARDSGAGEQFF.

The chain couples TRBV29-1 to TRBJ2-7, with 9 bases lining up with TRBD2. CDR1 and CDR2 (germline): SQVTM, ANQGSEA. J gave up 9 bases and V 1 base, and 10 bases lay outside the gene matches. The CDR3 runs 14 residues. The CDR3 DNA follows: TGCAGCGTTGAAGGAGCGGGAGGATCTTTTGTGCAGTACTTC. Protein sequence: CSVEGAGGSFVQYF.

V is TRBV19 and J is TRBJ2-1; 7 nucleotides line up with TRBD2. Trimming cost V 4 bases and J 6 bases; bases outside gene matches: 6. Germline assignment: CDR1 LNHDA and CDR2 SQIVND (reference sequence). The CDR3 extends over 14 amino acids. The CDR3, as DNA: TGTGCCAGTAGTAGCGGGAGTAGTTTCAATGAGCAGTTCTTC. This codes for CASSSGSSFNEQFF.

Written as DNA, the CDR3 is TGCAGCGTTGAAGATCTCGGGACAGGAGTTAACTATGGCTACACCTTC. It is translated as CSVEDLGTGVNYGYTF. The chain employs TRBV29-1 and TRBJ1-2; the match to TRBD1 covers 8 bases. V lost 0 bases and J lost 1; bases outside the gene matches: 7. The CDR3 consists of 16 residues. Germline V lookup: CDR1 SQVTM, CDR2 ANQGSEA.

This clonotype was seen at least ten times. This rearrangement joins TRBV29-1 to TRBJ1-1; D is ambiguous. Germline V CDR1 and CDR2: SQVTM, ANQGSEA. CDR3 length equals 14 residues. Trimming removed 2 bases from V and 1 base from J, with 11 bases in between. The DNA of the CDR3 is TGCAGCGTTGAACGCGGGATTTCGAACACTGAAGCTTTCTTT. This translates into CSVERGISNTEAFF.

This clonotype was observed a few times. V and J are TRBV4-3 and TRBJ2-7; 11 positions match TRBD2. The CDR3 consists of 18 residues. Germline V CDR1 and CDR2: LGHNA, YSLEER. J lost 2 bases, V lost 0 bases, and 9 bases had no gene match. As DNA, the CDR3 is TGCGCCAGCAGCCAAGATCCGTCCGGGACTAGCGGCACCTACGAGCAGTACTTC. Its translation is CASSQDPSGTSGTYEQYF.

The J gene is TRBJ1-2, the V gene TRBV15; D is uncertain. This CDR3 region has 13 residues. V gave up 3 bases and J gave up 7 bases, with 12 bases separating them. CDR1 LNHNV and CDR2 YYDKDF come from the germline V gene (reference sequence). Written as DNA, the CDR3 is TGTGCCACCAGCAGGCGACGGGAAAGTGGCTACACCTTC. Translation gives CATSRRRESGYTF.

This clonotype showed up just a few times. CDR3 in DNA: TGCAGCGTTGCCCACACGGGGGCTGAAGCTTTCTTT. Translation: CSVAHTGAEAFF. The chain employs TRBV29-1 and TRBJ1-1; weak D call: TRBD1 (5 bases). Germline lookup yields CDR1 SQVTM and CDR2 ANQGSEA. V lost 4 bases to trimming and J lost 6 bases, with 12 bases between them. The CDR3 totals 12 residues.

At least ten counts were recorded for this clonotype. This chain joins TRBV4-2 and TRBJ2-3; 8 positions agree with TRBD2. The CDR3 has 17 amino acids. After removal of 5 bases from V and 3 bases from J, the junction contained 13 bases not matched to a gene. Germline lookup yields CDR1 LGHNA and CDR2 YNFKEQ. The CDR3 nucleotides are TGTGCCAGCAGCAGACCCGGGTGGCGGGGGGAGACAGATACGCAGTATTTT. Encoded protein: CASSRPGWRGETDTQYF.

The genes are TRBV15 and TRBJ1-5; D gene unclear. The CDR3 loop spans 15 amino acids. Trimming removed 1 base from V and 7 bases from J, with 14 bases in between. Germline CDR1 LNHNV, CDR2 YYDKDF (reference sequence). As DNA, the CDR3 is TGTGCCACCAGCAGAGCGAAGAGGGATGGGCAGCCCCAGCATTTT. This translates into CATSRAKRDGQPQHF.

This CDR3 is CASSQDRTGTSRGYTF. Written as DNA, the CDR3 is TGTGCCAGCAGCCAAGACCGTACAGGGACGAGTCGGGGCTACACCTTC. J is TRBJ1-2 and V is TRBV4-2; maybe TRBD1 (6 bases). The CDR3 extends over 16 amino acids. V dropped 0 bases and J dropped 8 bases, with 19 bases sitting between them. Looked up from germline, CDR1 is LGHNA and CDR2 is YNFKEQ.

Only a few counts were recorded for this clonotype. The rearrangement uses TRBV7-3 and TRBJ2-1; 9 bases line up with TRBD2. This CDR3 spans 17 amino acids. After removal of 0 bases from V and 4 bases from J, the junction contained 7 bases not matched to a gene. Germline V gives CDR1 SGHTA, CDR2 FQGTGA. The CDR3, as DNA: TGTGCCAGCAGCTTAACTGGGGGTAGCGGGGGATACAATGAGCAGTTCTTC. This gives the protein CASSLTGGSGGYNEQFF.